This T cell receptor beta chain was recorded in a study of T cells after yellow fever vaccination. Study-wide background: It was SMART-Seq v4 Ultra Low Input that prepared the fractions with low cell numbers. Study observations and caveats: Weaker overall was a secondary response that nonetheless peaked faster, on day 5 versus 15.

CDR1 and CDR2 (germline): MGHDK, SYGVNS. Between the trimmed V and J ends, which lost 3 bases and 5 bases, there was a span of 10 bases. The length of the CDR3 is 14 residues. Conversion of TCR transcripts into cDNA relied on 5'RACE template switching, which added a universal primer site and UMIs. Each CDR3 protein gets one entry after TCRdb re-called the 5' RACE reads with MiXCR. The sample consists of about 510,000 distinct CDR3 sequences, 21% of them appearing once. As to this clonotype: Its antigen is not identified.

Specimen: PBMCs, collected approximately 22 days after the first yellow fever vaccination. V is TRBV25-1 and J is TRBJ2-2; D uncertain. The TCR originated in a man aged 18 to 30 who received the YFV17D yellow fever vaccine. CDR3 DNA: TGTGCCAGCAGTGAGGCAATGTGGACCGGGGAGCTGTTTTTT. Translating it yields CASSEAMWTGELFF.